The 28 T cell receptor beta chains below were found in one sample sequenced in a study of OX40 agonist ivuxolimab in advanced cancers. Sequenced by immunoSEQ multiplex PCR; TCRdb stores in-frame clones only, minus some. This sample has about 62,000 clones, with around 79% found just once. Sequenced material: CD4+ or CD8+ T cells sorted from blood, taken in a trial of the OX40 agonist ivuxolimab. All receptors come from an adult with an advanced solid tumor such as melanoma, head and neck, liver or kidney cancer.

This clone was seen a single time. V is TRBV5-1 and J is TRBJ2-3; 7 bases line up with TRBD1. Looked up from germline, CDR1 is SGHRS and CDR2 is YFSETQ. V trimming: 3 bases; J trimming: 1 base; junction bases outside the gene matches: 11. This CDR3 is built from 17 residues. The CDR3: CASSSRPRQGGTDTQYF. In DNA, the CDR3 is TGCGCCAGCAGCTCCCGCCCCCGTCAGGGGGGCACAGATACGCAGTATTTT.

V is TRBV7-8 and J is TRBJ2-1; D is uncertain. This CDR3 contains 15 residues. Germline V lookup: CDR1 SGHVS, CDR2 FQNEAQ. V shed 0 bases and J shed 3 bases, with 9 bases lying between them. The CDR3 protein is CASSLAPRLYNEQFF. DNA of the CDR3: TGTGCCAGCAGCTTAGCTCCCCGACTCTACAATGAGCAGTTCTTC.

The V gene is TRBV27, the J gene TRBJ1-5, with D possibly TRBD1 on 5 matching bases. Between the trimmed V and J ends, which lost 4 bases and 7 bases, there was a span of 17 bases. Per germline, CDR1 MNHEY and CDR2 SMNVEV (reference sequence). The CDR3 runs 15 residues. The CDR3 sequence: CASSYQNGGGQPQHF. DNA of the CDR3: TGTGCCAGCAGTTACCAAAACGGGGGAGGGCAGCCCCAGCATTTT.

The chain uses TRBV5-6 and TRBJ2-7; D perhaps matches TRBD1 (5 bases). The germline V and J ends were trimmed by 0 bases and 2 bases, with 15 bases remaining between them. The CDR3 runs to 16 residues. CDR1 and CDR2 (germline): SGHDT, YYEEEE. CDR3 sequence: CASSLGGWGRTYEQYF. For the CDR3, the DNA is TGTGCCAGCAGCTTGGGGGGCTGGGGCAGAACCTACGAGCAGTACTTC.

The chain carries TRBV7-3 and TRBJ2-1; 7 bases align to TRBD2. Germline V gives CDR1 SGHTA, CDR2 FQGTGA. The CDR3 is made up of 15 amino acids. Losses at the gene ends were 4 bases for V and 10 bases for J; bases not matched to a gene: 13. CDR3 sequence: CASSSGLPISGEQFF. The CDR3 coding sequence is TGTGCCAGCAGCTCGGGACTACCCATTTCAGGCGAGCAGTTCTTC.

This chain connects TRBV2 to TRBJ2-3; TRBD1 or TRBD2 may be the D gene (5 bases each). CDR3 length equals 16 residues. Germline V gene lookup returns CDR1 SNHLY and CDR2 FYNNEI. The V end was cut by 2 bases, the J end by 2 bases, with 14 bases between. In DNA, the CDR3 is TGTGCCAGCAGTGAATTGGGGGTCCCCGTCACAGATACGCAGTATTTT. Protein sequence: CASSELGVPVTDTQYF.

A word on this clone: The sample carries other DNA sequences with the same CDR3. The chain links TRBV15 to TRBJ1-1, with D possibly being TRBD1 (5 bases). Germline V gene data show CDR1 as LNHNV and CDR2 as YYDKDF (reference sequence). The CDR3 spans 14 residues. V was shortened by 0 bases and J by 5 bases, with 10 bases between the two germline ends. CDR3 in amino acids: CATSRDGRGTEAFF. The DNA for the CDR3 is TGTGCCACCAGCAGAGATGGCCGGGGGACTGAAGCTTTCTTT.

The chain combines TRBV28 with TRBJ2-7, with TRBD2 matching 7 bases. From germline, CDR1 is MDHEN and CDR2 SYDVKM. V was pared by 4 bases and J by 6 bases, with 3 bases of the junction left unmatched. This CDR3 region has 12 residues. The CDR3 DNA sequence: TGTGCCAGCAGTTCGGGGGGAGGCGAGCAGTACGTC. This encodes CASSSGGGEQYV.

The chain is built from TRBV7-8 and TRBJ2-7; the D gene is possibly TRBD2 (6 bases). This CDR3 contains 12 residues. Trimming took 1 base from V and 13 from J, leaving 14 bases between them. Germline V gene lookup returns CDR1 SGHVS and CDR2 FQNEAQ. The CDR3 DNA sequence: TGTGCCAGCAGCTTAGGAGGAGGGCCCTTCTACTTC. Translating gives CASSLGGGPFYF. Full variable domain (rest looked up from reference TRBV7-8 and TRBJ2-7): GAGVSQSPRYKVAKRGQDVALRCDPISGHVSLFWYQQALGQGPEFLTYFQNEAQLDKSGLPSDRFFAERPEGSVSTLKIQRTQQEDSAVYLCASSLGGGPFYFGPGTRLTVT.

The V gene is TRBV27, the J gene TRBJ2-1; a possible D gene is TRBD2 (5 bases). Germline-derived CDR1 and CDR2 are MNHEY and SMNVEV (reference sequence). This CDR3 is 15 amino acids long. The V gene lost 6 bases and the J gene lost 6 bases, with 18 bases spanning the gap. CDR3 in amino acids: CASSKGPTGFNEQFF. CDR3 nucleotide sequence: TGTGCCAGCAGCAAGGGTCCCACGGGATTCAATGAGCAGTTCTTC.

The genes are TRBV7-2 and TRBJ2-5; maybe TRBD1 (8 bases). Trimming removed 6 bases from V and 5 bases from J, with 19 bases in between. CDR3 length equals 15 residues. CDR1 and CDR2 from the germline V gene are SGHTA and FQGNSA. This chain's CDR3 is CASRLTGGGVETQYF. The CDR3 nucleotides read TGTGCCAGCAGACTAACAGGGGGGGGCGTGGAGACCCAGTACTTC.

The chain joins TRBV5-1 to TRBJ2-5; TRBD1 matches at 8 bases. The DNA end is a closer match to TRBJ2-7, so the J assignment may be wrong. The germline CDR1 and CDR2 sequences are SGHRS and YFSETQ. This CDR3 comprises 13 residues. DNA of the CDR3: TGCGCCAGCAGCCGGGAGACAGGGGACGAGCAGTACTTC. It yields the protein CASSRETGDEQYF.

CDR3 nucleotide sequence: TGTGCCAGCAGTGGACAGGGGGCTAACAATGAGCAGTTCTTC. It translates to CASSGQGANNEQFF. The chain links TRBV9 to TRBJ2-1; the match to TRBD1 covers 11 bases. J lost 5 bases, V lost 5 bases, and 3 bases had no gene match. The CDR3 totals 14 residues. Germline V gene sequence: CDR1 SGDLS, CDR2 YYNGEE.

The V and J genes are TRBV7-9 and TRBJ1-6; D unresolved. In germline, CDR1 is SEHNR, CDR2 FQNEAQ (reference sequence). V lost 5 bases and J 8 bases, leaving 19 bases between the germline ends. The CDR3 is made up of 16 amino acids. The CDR3 spells CASSPRFVATDSPLHF. The CDR3, as DNA: TGTGCCAGCAGCCCCCGATTCGTGGCCACCGATTCACCCCTCCACTTT.

This chain links TRBV7-8 with TRBJ1-5, with D unclear. The V gene lost 5 bases and the J gene lost 1 base, with 12 bases spanning the gap. Germline V gene lookup returns CDR1 SGHVS and CDR2 FQNEAQ. The CDR3 is 15 amino acids. The CDR3 region is CASSLLLTSNQPQHF. The CDR3, as DNA: TGTGCCAGCAGCCTCCTTTTGACCAGCAATCAGCCCCAGCATTTT.

This chain links TRBV28 with TRBJ2-7; 8 bases map to TRBD2. After removal of 4 bases from V and 4 bases from J, the junction contained 12 bases not matched to a gene. Germline V gene data show CDR1 as MDHEN and CDR2 as SYDVKM. This CDR3 contains 16 residues. The CDR3: CASSSLLAEMGYEQYF. In nucleotides, the CDR3 is TGTGCCAGCAGTTCGTTACTAGCGGAGATGGGGTACGAGCAGTACTTC.

The chain uses TRBV28 and TRBJ1-1; a weak D match, TRBD1 (5 bases). The CDR3 consists of 14 residues. V shed 6 bases and J shed 8 bases, with 19 bases lying between them. The germline CDR1 and CDR2 sequences are MDHEN and SYDVKM. The CDR3 sequence is CASSRSMGTREAFF. The CDR3 DNA follows: TGTGCCAGCAGCCGCAGTATGGGGACTCGAGAAGCTTTCTTT. Supplemented by reference TRBV28 and TRBJ1-1, the full variable domain reads DVKVTQSSRYLVKRTGEKVFLECVQDMDHENMFWYRQDPGLGLRLIYFSYDVKMKEKGDIPEGYSVSREKKERFSLILESASTNQTSMYLCASSRSMGTREAFFGQGTRLTVV.

The chain has TRBV7-2 and TRBJ1-3; D is uncertain. The germline CDR1 and CDR2 sequences are SGHTA and FQGNSA. The CDR3 is made up of 13 amino acids. V lost 7 bases, J lost 4 bases, and 11 bases lay in between. The CDR3 DNA reads as TGTGCCAGCATCCAACCCCCAGGAAACACCATATATTTT. Protein sequence: CASIQPPGNTIYF.

CDR3 in amino acids: CASSEDWDRGNTIYF. The CDR3, as DNA: TGTGCCAGCAGTGAAGACTGGGACAGAGGAAACACCATATATTTT. The chain joins TRBV6-1 to TRBJ1-3; 7 nucleotides align to TRBD1. The CDR3 totals 15 residues. Germline V gene data show CDR1 as MNHNS and CDR2 as SASEGT. V lost 1 base and J lost 4; bases outside the gene matches: 4.

The rearrangement links TRBV6-1 to TRBJ2-5; 7 bases match TRBD2. Trimming removed 8 bases from V and 7 bases from J; junction bases left unmatched: 10. Germline lookup yields CDR1 MNHNS and CDR2 SASEGT. The CDR3 loop spans 13 amino acids. The CDR3 protein is CASDRGVPRTQYF. CDR3 sequence (DNA): TGTGCCAGCGACCGGGGGGTCCCCCGGACCCAGTACTTC.

The CDR3 DNA follows: TGTGCCAGTAGTATATCCCAAGCCTTCGGAAACACCATATATTTT. It encodes CASSISQAFGNTIYF. The chain combines TRBV19 with TRBJ1-3; D is undetermined. The V and J ends lost 2 bases and 4 bases respectively, with 12 bases between them. The length of the CDR3 is 15 residues. Germline CDR1 and CDR2: LNHDA and SQIVND (reference sequence).

The gene calls are TRBV5-1 and TRBJ2-2; D is unclear. Germline-derived CDR1 and CDR2 are SGHRS and YFSETQ. The CDR3 has 13 amino acids. The V end lost 4 bases, the J end lost 3 bases, and 7 bases lay between the germline ends. The CDR3 protein is CASSQLDTGELFF. CDR3 DNA: TGCGCCAGCAGCCAGTTGGACACCGGGGAGCTGTTTTTT. Variable domain in full (rest from reference TRBV5-1 and TRBJ2-2): KAGVTQTPRYLIKTRGQQVTLSCSPISGHRSVSWYQQTPGQGLQFLFEYFSETQRNKGNFPGRFSGRQFSNSRSEMNVSTLELGDSALYLCASSQLDTGELFFGEGSRLTVL.

The chain recombines TRBV5-1 with TRBJ2-7; 8 nucleotides match TRBD1. V gave up 5 bases and J gave up 0 bases; unmatched junction bases: 4. This CDR3 is built from 14 residues. Germline V gene data show CDR1 as SGHRS and CDR2 as YFSETQ. The chain's CDR3 is CASSRQGSSYEQYF. The CDR3 nucleotides are TGCGCCAGCAGTCGACAGGGGAGCTCCTACGAGCAGTACTTC. The full variable domain, in which reference TRBV5-1 and TRBJ2-7 provide the parts outside the CDR3, is KAGVTQTPRYLIKTRGQQVTLSCSPISGHRSVSWYQQTPGQGLQFLFEYFSETQRNKGNFPGRFSGRQFSNSRSEMNVSTLELGDSALYLCASSRQGSSYEQYFGPGTRLTVT.

The gene calls are TRBV20-1 and TRBJ1-4; D is possibly TRBD1 (5 bases). Trimming removed 5 bases from V and 7 bases from J, with 8 bases in between. Germline V lookup: CDR1 DFQATT, CDR2 SNEGSKA (reference sequence). The CDR3 covers 11 residues. The CDR3 region has the DNA TGCAGTGCTTGGGGGGGTGAAAAACTGTTTTTT. This codes for CSAWGGEKLFF.

This clone was seen a single time. DNA for the CDR3: TGTGCCAGCAGCCCGTTGGCGGGACTCTCCTACGAGCAGTACTTC. This translates into CASSPLAGLSYEQYF. The chain carries TRBV5-4 and TRBJ2-7, with a weak D call TRBD2 (6 bases). Per the germline V gene, CDR1 is SGHNT and CDR2 is YYREEE (reference sequence). V lost 4 bases and J lost 0, with 14 bases in between. This CDR3 spans 15 amino acids. Complete variable domain (other parts from reference TRBV5-4 and TRBJ2-7): ETGVTQSPTHLIKTRGQQVTLRCSSQSGHNTVSWYQQALGQGPQFIFQYYREEENGRGNFPPRFSGLQFPNYSSELNVNALELDDSALYLCASSPLAGLSYEQYFGPGTRLTVT.

This chain uses TRBV5-6 with TRBJ2-4; a weak D match, TRBD2 (5 bases). This CDR3 has 15 residues. Trimming took 1 base from V and 3 from J, leaving 11 bases between them. Germline V gene lookup returns CDR1 SGHDT and CDR2 YYEEEE. CDR3 amino acids: CASSLYQAGKNIQYF. As DNA, the CDR3 is TGTGCCAGCAGCTTGTACCAGGCGGGCAAAAACATTCAGTACTTC.

This clone has more than one count but fewer than ten. This chain uses TRBV20-1 with TRBJ1-1; D uncertain. V lost 1 base, J lost 5 bases, and 5 bases lay in between. This CDR3 is 11 amino acids long. Looked up from germline, CDR1 is DFQATT and CDR2 is SNEGSKA (reference sequence). The CDR3 DNA reads TGCAGTGCTAGAGGTGGGACTGAAGCTTTCTTT. Its translation: CSARGGTEAFF.

The chain uses TRBV18 and TRBJ2-2, with D tentatively TRBD1 (8 bases). Germline V gene lookup returns CDR1 KGHSH and CDR2 LQKENI. The CDR3 length is 17 residues. V was trimmed by 3 bases and J by 5 bases, leaving 19 bases between them. The CDR3 loop is CASSPNTGQGGTGELFF. CDR3 DNA: TGTGCCAGCTCACCGAATACAGGACAGGGAGGGACCGGGGAGCTGTTTTTT.